These 29 T cell receptor beta chains were sequenced from one sample in a study of OX40 agonist ivuxolimab in advanced cancers. Using immunoSEQ multiplex PCR, the repertoire was profiled, and TCRdb retains in-frame clones only, with some absent. There are fewer than 90,000 clones in the sample; about 88% occur only once, and just over 2.5% lies in the top ten. The sequences come from CD4+ or CD8+ T cells sorted from blood, collected in a trial of the OX40 agonist ivuxolimab. The receptors were sampled from an adult with an advanced solid tumor such as melanoma, head and neck, liver or kidney cancer.

Remarks on this clone: Other nucleotide sequences in the sample specify the same CDR3. The chain uses TRBV28 and TRBJ1-2; D is perhaps TRBD1 (6 bases). There are 12 residues in the CDR3. Germline V gene sequence: CDR1 MDHEN, CDR2 SYDVKM. Between the trimmed V and J ends, which lost 5 bases and 5 bases, there was a span of 9 bases. The CDR3 DNA is TGTGCCAGCAGTCCAGGGGCGTATGGCTACACCTTC. As protein: CASSPGAYGYTF.

J is TRBJ1-2 and V is TRBV28; 8 bases are a match to TRBD1. The CDR3 extends over 15 amino acids. From germline, CDR1 is MDHEN and CDR2 SYDVKM. The V gene end was trimmed by 1 base and the J gene end by 4 bases; junction bases not matched to a gene: 5. CDR3 amino acids: CASSLSGTGTYGYTF. CDR3 nucleotides: TGTGCCAGCAGTTTATCGGGGACAGGTACCTATGGCTACACCTTC.

This clone was recorded a few times. The chain joins TRBV6-5 to TRBJ1-1; 8 bases match TRBD1. In germline, CDR1 is MNHEY, CDR2 SVGAGI. J gave up 6 bases and V 0 bases, and 6 bases lay outside the gene matches. This CDR3 region has 15 residues. For the CDR3, the DNA is TGTGCCAGCAGTTACTCTAGACAGGGGTTCTCTGAAGCTTTCTTT. Its translation: CASSYSRQGFSEAFF.

This sequence joins TRBV7-2 and TRBJ1-5; D gene uncertain. The CDR3 is made up of 13 amino acids. Per germline, CDR1 SGHTA and CDR2 FQGNSA. Trimming removed 5 bases from V and 9 bases from J, with 14 bases in between. CDR3 region: CASSPPGSPPQHF. CDR3 bases: TGTGCCAGCAGCCCGCCTGGTAGTCCGCCCCAGCATTTT.

This chain joins TRBV20-1 and TRBJ2-7; D ambiguous. Germline assignment: CDR1 DFQATT and CDR2 SNEGSKA (reference sequence). The CDR3 covers 11 residues. The germline V and J ends were trimmed by 3 bases and 7 bases, with 10 bases remaining between them. CDR3 nucleotide sequence: TGCAGTGCTAGCTCGCAGTGGGAGCAGTACGTC. Its protein is CSASSQWEQYV.

The chain joins TRBV25-1 to TRBJ1-1; D is ambiguous. V was pared by 1 base and J by 2 bases, with 14 bases between. This CDR3 spans 16 amino acids. Per germline, CDR1 MGHDK and CDR2 SYGVNS. DNA of the CDR3: TGTGCCAGCAGTGAATCTGTCGGGCTGATTAACACTGAAGCTTTCTTT. Its translation is CASSESVGLINTEAFF.

Turning to this clone: Without the conserved terminal phenylalanine or tryptophan, this CDR3 likely stems from a read error. The chain is built from TRBV11-2 and TRBJ1-2, with a tentative D call TRBD1 (5 bases). The V end lost 1 base, the J end lost 4 bases, and 10 bases lay between the germline ends. The CDR3 totals 14 residues. Germline CDR1 reads SGHAT; CDR2 reads FQNNGV. The DNA of the CDR3 is TGTGCCAGCAGCTTAGTTTCGCAGGGCTATGGCTACACCCTC. Amino acid sequence: CASSLVSQGYGYTL.

In this sample, this clone turned up once. The chain carries TRBV5-1 and TRBJ1-1; D unresolved. The CDR3 runs to 12 residues. From germline, CDR1 is SGHRS and CDR2 YFSETQ. V lost 2 bases and J 11 bases, leaving 13 bases between the germline ends. The CDR3 DNA is TGCGCCAGCAGCTTCGACACTGGTGCTGCTTTCTTT. It encodes CASSFDTGAAFF.

This chain uses TRBV27 with TRBJ1-2; unclear D gene. CDR3 length: 13 amino acids. Germline lookup yields CDR1 MNHEY and CDR2 SMNVEV (reference sequence). The germline V and J ends were trimmed by 0 bases and 4 bases, with 6 bases remaining between them. This chain's CDR3 is CASSLSPSYGYTF. The CDR3 coding sequence is TGTGCCAGCAGTTTATCCCCCAGCTATGGCTACACCTTC.

The chain carries TRBV5-1 and TRBJ2-1; D is possibly TRBD2 (8 bases). Looked up from germline, CDR1 is SGHRS and CDR2 is YFSETQ. The CDR3 consists of 16 residues. Trimming left V 6 bases short and J 8 bases short, with 24 bases between. CDR3 loop: CASTSGGGGGLYEQFF. The DNA for the CDR3 is TGCGCCAGCACCTCAGGGGGTGGCGGGGGGCTTTATGAGCAGTTCTTC.

The chain combines TRBV2 with TRBJ2-5; TRBD2 agrees at 12 bases. Germline V gives CDR1 SNHLY, CDR2 FYNNEI. V shed 5 bases, J shed 5 bases, and the junction held 3 bases outside the gene matches. This CDR3 comprises 14 residues. The DNA for the CDR3 is TGTGCCAGCAGTACGGGACTAGCGGGCGAGACCCAGTACTTC. This codes for CASSTGLAGETQYF.

The J gene is TRBJ2-1, the V gene TRBV19; TRBD2 matches 9 bases. The germline V gene has CDR1 LNHDA and CDR2 SQIVND (reference sequence). Losses at the gene ends were 0 bases for V and 7 bases for J; bases not matched to a gene: 4. CDR3 length: 15 residues. CDR3 in amino acids: CASSIERGGGNEQFF. The CDR3 region has the DNA TGTGCCAGTAGTATAGAGCGGGGGGGCGGGAATGAGCAGTTCTTC.

This clone was counted only a few times. The rearrangement joins TRBV30 to TRBJ1-1; D is perhaps TRBD1 (6 bases). The CDR3 extends over 15 amino acids. Germline CDR1 and CDR2: GTSNPN and SVGIG (reference sequence). The V end was cut by 2 bases, the J end by 0 bases, with 13 bases between. The CDR3 region is CAWSKGDKMNTEAFF. The CDR3, as DNA: TGTGCCTGGAGTAAGGGGGACAAGATGAACACTGAAGCTTTCTTT. The whole variable domain, filled in from reference TRBV30 and TRBJ1-1, reads SQTIHQWPATLVQPVGSPLSLECTVEGTSNPNLYWYRQAAGRGLQLLFYSVGIGQISSEVPQNLSASRPQDRQFILSSKKLLLSDSGFYLCAWSKGDKMNTEAFFGQGTRLTVV.

J is TRBJ2-7 and V is TRBV11-2, with 7 bases aligning to TRBD1. Germline V gene data show CDR1 as SGHAT and CDR2 as FQNNGV. The CDR3 runs 13 residues. V trimming: 3 bases; J trimming: 3 bases; junction bases outside the gene matches: 2. The CDR3 reads CASSFDRVYEQYV. CDR3 nucleotides: TGTGCCAGCAGCTTTGACAGGGTCTACGAGCAGTACGTC.

This rearrangement joins TRBV5-4 to TRBJ2-6; D is ambiguous. This CDR3 is 14 amino acids long. V lost 1 base and J lost 4, with 6 bases in between. Germline V gene lookup returns CDR1 SGHNT and CDR2 YYREEE (reference sequence). CDR3 in amino acids: CASSLYYGANVLTF. DNA for the CDR3: TGTGCCAGCAGCTTGTATTACGGGGCCAACGTCCTGACTTTC.

The rearrangement joins TRBV7-2 to TRBJ1-1, with D uncertain. In germline, CDR1 is SGHTA, CDR2 FQGNSA. V gave up 2 bases and J gave up 1 base, with 5 bases separating them. The CDR3 runs 13 residues. CDR3 amino acids: CASSLTRNTEAFF. CDR3 coding DNA: TGTGCCAGCAGCTTAACCAGGAACACTGAAGCTTTCTTT. The entire variable domain, with the rest obtained from reference TRBV7-2 and TRBJ1-1, is as follows: GAGVSQSPSNKVTEKGKDVELRCDPISGHTALYWYRQSLGQGLEFLIYFQGNSAPDKSGLPSDRFSAERTGGSVSTLTIQRTQQEDSAVYLCASSLTRNTEAFFGQGTRLTVV.

Written as DNA, the CDR3 is TGTGCCAGCAGTTTAGGGCAGCTCCAAGAGACCCAGTACTTC. It is translated as CASSLGQLQETQYF. The rearrangement links TRBV28 to TRBJ2-5; D not certain. The CDR3 is 14 residues long. Germline V gene data show CDR1 as MDHEN and CDR2 as SYDVKM. V lost 2 bases, J lost 1 base, and 8 bases lay in between.

J is TRBJ2-3 and V is TRBV10-2, with D uncertain. The V gene's germline CDR1 is WSHSY and CDR2 SAAADI. V was cut by 8 bases and J by 0 bases, with 6 bases left in between. The CDR3 is 12 amino acids. CDR3 DNA sequence: TGCGCCAGCTCTCCAAGCACAGATACGCAGTATTTT. Translated, it gives CASSPSTDTQYF.

V gene TRBV15 combines with J gene TRBJ2-3; tentatively, D is TRBD2 (5 bases). The germline V gene has CDR1 LNHNV and CDR2 YYDKDF (reference sequence). Trimming removed 5 bases at V and 2 bases at J, with 11 bases between. The CDR3 consists of 14 residues. CDR3 loop: CATSPGVLTDTQYF. For the CDR3, the DNA is TGTGCCACCAGCCCCGGGGTGCTCACAGATACGCAGTATTTT.

The chain recombines TRBV5-1 with TRBJ1-6; D uncertain. Germline CDR1 reads SGHRS; CDR2 reads YFSETQ. The CDR3 contains 17 residues. V was shortened by 1 base and J by 0 bases, with 11 bases between the two germline ends. This CDR3 is CASSLIDSSSYNSPLHF. CDR3 nucleotide sequence: TGCGCCAGCAGCTTGATTGACTCCAGCTCCTATAATTCACCCCTCCACTTT.

The CDR3 here is CASSLNLDYGYTF. The CDR3 DNA is TGTGCCAGCAGCTTGAATCTCGACTATGGCTACACCTTC. The J gene is TRBJ1-2, the V gene TRBV5-5; D unclear. The CDR3 runs to 13 residues. The V end lost 1 base, the J end lost 3 bases, and 7 bases lay between the germline ends. CDR1 and CDR2 from the germline V gene are SGHKS and YYEKEE (reference sequence).

This sequence joins TRBV27 and TRBJ2-5, with D uncertain. The J call may be faulty, since TRBJ2-7 better matches the DNA end. Germline V gene sequence: CDR1 MNHEY, CDR2 SMNVEV (reference sequence). The CDR3 has 11 amino acids. CDR3 protein: CASGTWYEQYF. The CDR3 DNA reads TGTGCCAGCGGTACTTGGTACGAGCAGTACTTC.

This chain joins TRBV5-1 and TRBJ2-3, with a tentative D call TRBD1 (5 bases). Trimming pared 6 bases from V and 3 bases from J, leaving 20 bases between. The CDR3 has 16 residues. Germline V lookup: CDR1 SGHRS, CDR2 YFSETQ. CDR3 protein: CASTAQAGQYTDTQYF. CDR3 coding DNA: TGCGCCAGCACCGCCCAGGCAGGGCAGTATACAGATACGCAGTATTTT.

This chain links TRBV5-1 with TRBJ2-5, with a tentative D call TRBD2 (6 bases). CDR1 is SGHRS and CDR2 is YFSETQ in the germline V gene. The CDR3 runs to 14 residues. V dropped 4 bases and J dropped 4 bases, with 14 bases sitting between them. Written as DNA, the CDR3 is TGCGCCAGCAGCCCGCAGGTGGGGGGAGAGACCCAGTACTTC. Translated, it gives CASSPQVGGETQYF.

This rearrangement joins TRBV9 to TRBJ1-1; D unresolved. The V end was cut by 0 bases, the J end by 5 bases, with 17 bases between. This CDR3 is 16 amino acids long. Germline CDR1 and CDR2: SGDLS and YYNGEE. CDR3 nucleotide sequence: TGTGCCAGCAGCGTAGCCCCTCGGGCCGGCCATACTGAAGCTTTCTTT. Protein: CASSVAPRAGHTEAFF.

The CDR3 here is CASSPLPLALNTGELFF. The CDR3 region has the DNA TGTGCCAGCTCACCACTGCCCCTGGCTTTGAACACCGGGGAGCTGTTTTTT. The gene calls are TRBV18 and TRBJ2-2; D gene unclear. Trimming removed 1 base from V and 1 base from J, with 13 bases in between. This CDR3 contains 17 residues. Germline-derived CDR1 and CDR2 are KGHSH and LQKENI.

The J gene is TRBJ2-3, the V gene TRBV2, with D perhaps matching TRBD1 (5 bases). With 2 bases removed from V and 0 bases from J, the gap between germline ends came to 9 bases. Germline lookup yields CDR1 SNHLY and CDR2 FYNNEI. The CDR3 spans 15 residues. CDR3 amino acids: CASSEQGQSTDTQYF. For the CDR3, the DNA is TGTGCCAGCAGTGAACAGGGCCAGAGCACAGATACGCAGTATTTT.

This clone was detected a few times. The rearrangement uses TRBV6-6 and TRBJ2-5; perhaps TRBD2 as D (5 bases). Germline assignment: CDR1 MNHNY and CDR2 SVGAGI (reference sequence). V lost 8 bases to trimming and J lost 4 bases, with 8 bases between them. CDR3 length: 11 amino acids. As DNA, the CDR3 is TGTGCCAGCGGGAGTAGAGAGACCCAGTACTTC. Translation gives CASGSRETQYF.

The chain recombines TRBV5-4 with TRBJ2-2; 8 nucleotides align to TRBD1. The CDR3 sequence is 17 residues long. V lost 4 bases, J lost 8 bases, and 16 bases stayed unmatched. Germline V gives CDR1 SGHNT, CDR2 YYREEE (reference sequence). The CDR3 is CASSGSPGQGKAGELFF. The CDR3 coding sequence is TGTGCCAGCAGCGGGTCCCCAGGACAGGGAAAAGCGGGGGAGCTGTTTTTT.